The 32 T cell receptor beta chains listed next were all sequenced from one sample in a study of blood T cell repertoires in COVID-19. This table comes from immunoSEQ multiplex PCR, and its TCRdb copy is limited to in-frame clones, with some not included. The sample lists around 240,000 clones, 75% to 90% occurring once. Sequenced input: PBMCs or T cells enriched from blood (not recorded which). Receptors originate from a man over 45 who had been exposed to COVID-19.

The chain links TRBV5-1 to TRBJ1-5; tentatively, D is TRBD1 (5 bases). Germline V gene data show CDR1 as SGHRS and CDR2 as YFSETQ. Trimming took 2 bases from V and 7 from J, leaving 16 bases between them. The CDR3 totals 15 residues. The CDR3 DNA reads TGCGCCAGCAGCTTAGGTGGGGGACTTTGGCAGCCCCAGCATTTT. Protein: CASSLGGGLWQPQHF.

The chain employs TRBV10-2 and TRBJ2-7, with 9 positions matching TRBD2. The germline CDR1 and CDR2 sequences are WSHSY and SAAADI. With 2 bases clipped from V and 3 bases from J, the junction kept 17 bases outside the gene matches. The CDR3 runs to 19 residues. CDR3 amino acids: CASSENRTSVPTPFYEQYV. The CDR3, as DNA: TGCGCCAGCAGTGAGAACCGGACTAGCGTTCCCACACCCTTCTACGAGCAGTACGTC.

The chain recombines TRBV6-4 with TRBJ2-2; 9 bases line up with TRBD1. The length of the CDR3 is 12 residues. Trimming took 10 bases from V and 9 from J; bases not matched to a gene: 6. Germline CDR1 is MRHNA and CDR2 is SNTAGT. The CDR3 DNA reads TGTGCCACCCTACAGGGGGCTTGGGAGCTGTTTTTT. It is translated as CATLQGAWELFF.

This clone was recorded a few times. The rearrangement links TRBV2 to TRBJ2-7; TRBD1 might be the D (6 bases). V was pared by 6 bases and J by 2 bases, with 8 bases between. CDR3 length equals 12 residues. Germline-derived CDR1 and CDR2 are SNHLY and FYNNEI. As DNA, the CDR3 is TGTGCCAGCAGGGACAGCACCTACGAGCAGTACTTC. This translates into CASRDSTYEQYF. Filled out from reference TRBV2 and TRBJ2-7, the complete variable domain reads EPEVTQTPSHQVTQMGQEVILRCVPISNHLYFYWYRQILGQKVEFLVSFYNNEISEKSEIFDDQFSVERPDGSNFTLKIRSTKLEDSAMYFCASRDSTYEQYFGPGTRLTVT.

The chain joins TRBV7-2 to TRBJ2-1; TRBD1 agrees at 8 bases. This CDR3 region has 16 residues. Germline V CDR1 and CDR2: SGHTA, FQGNSA. The V and J ends lost 5 bases and 5 bases, in that order; junction bases with no gene match: 11. The CDR3 bases are TGTGCCAGCAGCGGGGACAGGACGTTCTTAAACAATGAGCAGTTCTTC. Protein sequence: CASSGDRTFLNNEQFF.

J is TRBJ2-3 and V is TRBV5-1, with TRBD1 identical over 9 bases. After removal of 3 bases from V and 6 bases from J, the junction contained 5 bases not matched to a gene. The V gene's germline CDR1 is SGHRS and CDR2 YFSETQ. The CDR3 is made up of 14 amino acids. The CDR3 DNA reads as TGCGCCAGCAGCTCCGGACAGGGGTCGGATACGCAGTATTTT. Amino acids: CASSSGQGSDTQYF.

The chain couples TRBV3-1 (or the pseudogene TRBV3-2) to TRBJ1-2, with D perhaps TRBD1 (6 bases). The CDR3 is 14 amino acids. Germline V gene data show CDR1 as LGHDT and CDR2 as YNNKEL (reference sequence). Trimming removed 4 bases from V and 5 bases from J, with 14 bases in between. The CDR3 DNA reads TGTGCCAGCAGCCTAAGGGGGGGGTTTTATGGCTACACCTTC. Protein sequence: CASSLRGGFYGYTF.

V gene TRBV29-1 combines with J gene TRBJ1-4; TRBD1 is a possible D gene (5 bases). The CDR3 loop spans 13 amino acids. Trimming left V 3 bases short and J 4 bases short, with 9 bases between. In germline, CDR1 is SQVTM, CDR2 ANQGSEA. The CDR3 DNA reads TGCAGCGTTGACGGCCAGGGTAATGAAAAACTGTTTTTT. Its translation is CSVDGQGNEKLFF.

The chain employs TRBV23-1 and TRBJ1-1; the D is unclear. TRBV23-1 carries the ORF label, with uncertain function. V was shortened by 0 bases and J by 5 bases, with 13 bases between the two germline ends. This CDR3 is built from 15 residues. The CDR3 DNA is TGCGCCAGCAGTCAATCTAAGCGGGGAGGTACTGAAGCTTTCTTT. It is translated as CASSQSKRGGTEAFF.

This clone was recorded a few times. The CDR3 coding sequence is TGTGCCAGCAGCATGGGACAGGGAGCGCTATATGGCTACACCTTC. It encodes CASSMGQGALYGYTF. The V gene is TRBV5-5, the J gene TRBJ1-2; TRBD1 matches at 9 bases. Trimming cost V 4 bases and J 5 bases; bases outside gene matches: 9. CDR3 size: 15 residues. Per germline, CDR1 SGHKS and CDR2 YYEKEE (reference sequence).

V gene TRBV18 combines with J gene TRBJ2-7; 11 bases align to TRBD2. The J segment lost 0 bases and the V segment lost 4 bases, leaving 5 bases of the junction unmatched. CDR3 length: 16 residues. Germline lookup yields CDR1 KGHSH and CDR2 LQKENI. CDR3 coding DNA: TGTGCCAGCTCACTAACTAGCGGGGGCAGCTCCTACGAGCAGTACTTC. The encoded protein is CASSLTSGGSSYEQYF. Variable domain in full (rest from reference TRBV18 and TRBJ2-7): NAGVMQNPRHLVRRRGQEARLRCSPMKGHSHVYWYRQLPEEGLKFMVYLQKENIIDESGMPKERFSAEFPKEGPSILRIQQVVRGDSAAYFCASSLTSGGSSYEQYFGPGTRLTVT.

The chain recombines TRBV7-9 with TRBJ1-2, with TRBD1 identical over 9 bases. Per the germline V gene, CDR1 is SEHNR and CDR2 is FQNEAQ (reference sequence). CDR3 length: 13 amino acids. V shed 5 bases, J shed 6 bases, and the junction held 4 bases outside the gene matches. In nucleotides, the CDR3 is TGTGCCAGCAGCCCAACAGGGGGCAATGGCTACACCTTC. This translates into CASSPTGGNGYTF.

The chain's CDR3 is CASSQGDTDTQYF. The CDR3 coding sequence is TGTGCCAGCAGCCAAGGGGACACAGATACGCAGTATTTT. The gene calls are TRBV7-3 and TRBJ2-3; maybe TRBD1 (5 bases). The CDR3 covers 13 residues. Trimming pared 5 bases from V and 2 bases from J, leaving 8 bases between. Germline V gives CDR1 SGHTA, CDR2 FQGTGA.

This clone was found a few times. One junction end disagrees with the germline gene, perhaps due to a read error. The rearrangement links TRBV7-7 to TRBJ2-2, with D tentatively TRBD2 (6 bases). This CDR3 has 17 amino acids. From germline, CDR1 is SSHAT and CDR2 FNYEAQ (reference sequence). CDR3 nucleotide sequence: TGTGCTAGCAGCCCAGACGTCGGGGGTACGAACACCGGGGAGCTGTTTTTT. It specifies CASSPDVGGTNTGELFF.

The chain uses TRBV10-3 and TRBJ1-6; 9 bases match TRBD1. There are 15 residues in the CDR3. Germline-derived CDR1 and CDR2 are ENHRY and SYGVKD. V was pared by 6 bases and J by 3 bases, with 3 bases of the junction left unmatched. The CDR3 nucleotides read TGTGCCATCAGCACAGGGGGCTTCTATAATTCACCCCTCCACTTT. It codes for CAISTGGFYNSPLHF.

The gene calls are TRBV5-1 and TRBJ1-6, with TRBD1 as a possible D gene (6 bases). Trimming left V 1 base short and J 7 bases short, with 15 bases between. The CDR3 spans 16 residues. Germline CDR1 is SGHRS and CDR2 is YFSETQ. In DNA form, the CDR3 reads TGCGCCAGCAGCTTGCGGTCGGCAGGGGCAAATTCACCCCTCCACTTT. This encodes CASSLRSAGANSPLHF.

The chain uses TRBV3-1 (or the pseudogene TRBV3-2) and TRBJ2-5, with D perhaps matching TRBD1 (6 bases). Germline CDR1 is LGHDT and CDR2 is YNNKEL (reference sequence). This CDR3 has 12 residues. The V end was cut by 8 bases, the J end by 1 base, with 8 bases between. The CDR3 nucleotides are TGTGCCAGCCTGGGGGCCCAAGAGACCCAGTACTTC. Amino acids: CASLGAQETQYF.

This clone was counted once. The chain carries TRBV2 and TRBJ1-1; weak D call: TRBD1 (6 bases). This CDR3 is 13 amino acids long. Trimming took 6 bases from V and 3 from J, leaving 11 bases between them. Germline V gives CDR1 SNHLY, CDR2 FYNNEI. This CDR3 is CASSLQGYTEAFF. DNA of the CDR3: TGTGCCAGCAGCCTTCAGGGGTACACTGAAGCTTTCTTT.

V gene TRBV2 combines with J gene TRBJ2-3; TRBD2 matches 7 bases. V lost 3 bases, J lost 6 bases, and 3 bases stayed unmatched. The CDR3 contains 13 residues. From germline, CDR1 is SNHLY and CDR2 FYNNEI. CDR3 in DNA: TGTGCCAGCAGTGATGGGGGGGGTGATACGCAGTATTTT. Its protein product is CASSDGGGDTQYF.

The V gene is TRBV10-3, the J gene TRBJ1-4, with 7 bases matching TRBD1. The CDR3 has 15 amino acids. J gave up 8 bases and V 2 bases, and 8 bases lay outside the gene matches. CDR1 is ENHRY and CDR2 is SYGVKD in the germline V gene. The CDR3 coding sequence is TGTGCCATCAGTGAGCGAGGGGGCTCGGACGAAAAACTGTTTTTT. This codes for CAISERGGSDEKLFF.

Only one count was recorded for this clone. The J gene is TRBJ1-2, the V gene TRBV18; the D gene is possibly TRBD1 (6 bases). The germline V gene has CDR1 KGHSH and CDR2 LQKENI. Deletions cut 3 bases from V and 1 base from J, with 9 bases between. The length of the CDR3 is 14 residues. The CDR3 spells CASSPDRNNYGYTF. The CDR3 nucleotides read TGTGCCAGCTCACCGGACAGAAATAACTATGGCTACACCTTC.

The gene calls are TRBV5-1 and TRBJ2-5, with TRBD2 matching 8 bases. Germline CDR1 reads SGHRS; CDR2 reads YFSETQ. The CDR3 contains 16 residues. The ends lost 4 bases at V and 2 bases at J; junction bases unmatched: 10. CDR3 region: CASSHRGGAEQETQYF. The CDR3 nucleotides read TGCGCCAGCAGCCACCGGGGGGGGGCTGAGCAAGAGACCCAGTACTTC.

This rearrangement joins TRBV5-1 to TRBJ2-1, with D tentatively TRBD1 (6 bases). The CDR3 loop spans 14 amino acids. Germline CDR1 SGHRS, CDR2 YFSETQ. Trimming shortened V by 4 bases and J by 0 bases, and 8 bases separated the two germline ends. CDR3 DNA: TGCGCCAGCAGCCGGACAGCCTCCTACAATGAGCAGTTCTTC. It specifies CASSRTASYNEQFF.

The chain joins TRBV11-2 to TRBJ1-4; D is undetermined. Germline V CDR1 and CDR2: SGHAT, FQNNGV. Trimming pared 7 bases from V and 8 bases from J, leaving 11 bases between. CDR3 length equals 12 residues. The CDR3 nucleotides are TGTGCCAGCACAACAAGGAGGGAAAAACTGTTTTTT. Translated: CASTTRREKLFF.

V is TRBV9 and J is TRBJ2-1, with D perhaps matching TRBD2 (6 bases). Germline V lookup: CDR1 SGDLS, CDR2 YYNGEE. CDR3 size: 16 residues. V lost 0 bases, J lost 10 bases, and 20 bases lay in between. The CDR3 nucleotides read TGTGCCAGCAGCGTAGCAGGCGGGAACCCCCTTGGGGAGCAGTTCTTC. It codes for CASSVAGGNPLGEQFF.

The V and J genes are TRBV6-5 and TRBJ1-5; 10 bases agree with TRBD1. The CDR3 consists of 15 residues. V gave up 5 bases and J gave up 2 bases; unmatched junction bases: 3. Germline CDR1 is MNHEY and CDR2 is SVGAGI. CDR3 amino acids: CASSRQGAGNQPQHF. In nucleotides, the CDR3 is TGTGCCAGCAGTAGACAGGGGGCTGGCAATCAGCCCCAGCATTTT.

V is TRBV7-9 and J is TRBJ1-1; 7 bases are shared with TRBD1. This CDR3 is built from 14 residues. Germline trimming cut 0 bases from V and 6 bases from J; bases unmatched to any gene: 4. Per the germline V gene, CDR1 is SEHNR and CDR2 is FQNEAQ (reference sequence). The CDR3 sequence is CASSLAGGYAEAFF. DNA of the CDR3: TGTGCCAGCAGCTTAGCAGGGGGCTATGCTGAAGCTTTCTTT.

This clone appeared once. The chain employs TRBV27 and TRBJ2-1, with TRBD2 identical over 7 bases. The CDR3 spans 17 residues. Germline V lookup: CDR1 MNHEY, CDR2 SMNVEV (reference sequence). V was clipped by 2 bases and J by 2 bases; unmatched bases: 9. The CDR3 loop is CASSLRRGGSPYNEQFF. The CDR3 nucleotides read TGTGCCAGCAGTTTACGGAGAGGCGGGAGTCCCTACAATGAGCAGTTCTTC.

The chain joins TRBV6-1 to TRBJ2-7, with TRBD1 as a possible D gene (6 bases). CDR1 is MNHNS and CDR2 is SASEGT in the germline V gene. The V and J ends lost 3 bases and 6 bases respectively, with 12 bases between them. CDR3 size: 13 residues. The chain's CDR3 is CASSDQGLGEQYV. Written as DNA, the CDR3 is TGTGCCAGCAGTGATCAGGGGCTCGGCGAGCAGTACGTC.

V gene TRBV5-1 combines with J gene TRBJ2-1, with TRBD2 identical over 9 bases. The CDR3 covers 18 residues. Germline loops: CDR1 SGHRS, CDR2 YFSETQ. The trim removed 7 bases at V and 0 bases at J, leaving 14 bases unmatched. The CDR3 region is CASLRDPSGASSYNEQFF. DNA for the CDR3: TGCGCCAGCCTTCGTGATCCTAGCGGGGCAAGCTCCTACAATGAGCAGTTCTTC.

This rearrangement joins TRBV5-5 to TRBJ2-7, with 11 bases lining up with TRBD1. Germline V CDR1 and CDR2: SGHKS, YYEKEE (reference sequence). The V gene end was trimmed by 5 bases and the J gene end by 2 bases; junction bases not matched to a gene: 3. The CDR3 is 14 residues long. The CDR3 is CASSWTGGAYEQYF. For the CDR3, the DNA is TGTGCCAGCAGTTGGACAGGGGGCGCCTACGAGCAGTACTTC.

The chain joins TRBV19 to TRBJ1-4; maybe TRBD1 (6 bases). Germline values: CDR1 LNHDA, CDR2 SQIVND (reference sequence). Trimming stripped 5 bases from V and 11 bases from J, with 12 bases between. CDR3 length equals 12 residues. DNA of the CDR3: TGTGCCAGTAGTTTCCCCGACAGGAAACTGTTTTTT. As protein: CASSFPDRKLFF. The variable domain in full, completed from reference TRBV19 and TRBJ1-4, reads DGGITQSPKYLFRKEGQNVTLSCEQNLNHDAMYWYRQDPGQGLRLIYYSQIVNDFQKGDIAEGYSVSREKKESFPLTVTSAQKNPTAFYLCASSFPDRKLFFGSGTQLSVL.